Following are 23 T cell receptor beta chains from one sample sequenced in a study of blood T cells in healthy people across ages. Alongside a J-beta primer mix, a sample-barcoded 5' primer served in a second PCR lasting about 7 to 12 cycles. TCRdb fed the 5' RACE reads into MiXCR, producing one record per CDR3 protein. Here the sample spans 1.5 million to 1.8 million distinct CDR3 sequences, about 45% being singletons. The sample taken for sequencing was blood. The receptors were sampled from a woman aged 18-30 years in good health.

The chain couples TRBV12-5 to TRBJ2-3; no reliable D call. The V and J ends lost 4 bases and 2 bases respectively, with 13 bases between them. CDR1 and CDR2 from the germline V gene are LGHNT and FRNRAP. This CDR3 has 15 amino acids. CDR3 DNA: TGTGCTAGTGGTTATGAAGAGAAAACCACAGATACGCAGTATTTT. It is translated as CASGYEEKTTDTQYF.

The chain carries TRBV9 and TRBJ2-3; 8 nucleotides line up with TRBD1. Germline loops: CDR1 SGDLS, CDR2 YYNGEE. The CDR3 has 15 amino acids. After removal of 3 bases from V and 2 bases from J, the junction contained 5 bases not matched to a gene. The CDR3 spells CASSGRTGPTDTQYF. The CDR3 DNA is TGTGCCAGCAGCGGAAGGACAGGGCCCACAGATACGCAGTATTTT.

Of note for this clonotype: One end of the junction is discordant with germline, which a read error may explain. CDR3 amino acids: CASSYPQGFTF. The CDR3 DNA reads as TGTGCCAGCAGTTACCCCCAGGGCTTCACCTTC. This sequence joins TRBV6-2 or TRBV6-3 and TRBJ1-2; TRBD1 is a possible D gene (5 bases). The CDR3 runs 11 residues. Germline V CDR1 and CDR2: MNHEY, SVGEGT.

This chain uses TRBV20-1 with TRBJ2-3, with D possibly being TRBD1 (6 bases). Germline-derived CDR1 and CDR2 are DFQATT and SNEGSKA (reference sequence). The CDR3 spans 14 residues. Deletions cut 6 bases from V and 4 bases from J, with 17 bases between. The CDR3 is CSARRGTSPDTQYF. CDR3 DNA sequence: TGCAGTGCCCGGCGAGGGACATCTCCAGATACGCAGTATTTT.

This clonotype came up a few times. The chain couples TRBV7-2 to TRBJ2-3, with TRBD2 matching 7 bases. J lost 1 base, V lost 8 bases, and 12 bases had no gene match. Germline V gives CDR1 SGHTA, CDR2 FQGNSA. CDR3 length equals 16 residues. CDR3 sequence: CASYPGGGGGTDTQYF. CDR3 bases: TGTGCCAGCTATCCGGGAGGTGGGGGGGGCACAGATACGCAGTATTTT.

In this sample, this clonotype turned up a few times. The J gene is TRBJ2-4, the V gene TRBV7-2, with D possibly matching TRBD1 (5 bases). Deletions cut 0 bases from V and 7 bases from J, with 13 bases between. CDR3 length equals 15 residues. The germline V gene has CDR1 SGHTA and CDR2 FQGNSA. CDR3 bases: TGTGCCAGCAGCTTAGCGCTCAGGGATACTAACATTCAGTACTTC. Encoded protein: CASSLALRDTNIQYF. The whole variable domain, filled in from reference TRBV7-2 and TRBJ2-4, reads GAGVSQSPSNKVTEKGKDVELRCDPISGHTALYWYRQSLGQGLEFLIYFQGNSAPDKSGLPSDRFSAERTGGSVSTLTIQRTQQEDSAVYLCASSLALRDTNIQYFGAGTRLSVL.

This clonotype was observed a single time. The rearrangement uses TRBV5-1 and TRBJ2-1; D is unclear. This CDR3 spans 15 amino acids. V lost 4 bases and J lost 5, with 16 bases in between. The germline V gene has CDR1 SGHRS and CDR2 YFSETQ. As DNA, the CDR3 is TGCGCCAGCAGCCTGCTTGAGTCACGGAACAATGAGCAGTTCTTC. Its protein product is CASSLLESRNNEQFF. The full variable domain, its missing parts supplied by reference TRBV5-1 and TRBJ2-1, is KAGVTQTPRYLIKTRGQQVTLSCSPISGHRSVSWYQQTPGQGLQFLFEYFSETQRNKGNFPGRFSGRQFSNSRSEMNVSTLELGDSALYLCASSLLESRNNEQFFGPGTRLTVL.

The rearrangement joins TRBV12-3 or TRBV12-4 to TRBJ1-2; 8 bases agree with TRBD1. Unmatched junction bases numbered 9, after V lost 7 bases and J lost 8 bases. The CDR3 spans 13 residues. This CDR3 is CASTLAGDRGYTF. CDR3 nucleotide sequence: TGTGCCAGCACCCTTGCAGGGGACAGGGGCTACACCTTC.

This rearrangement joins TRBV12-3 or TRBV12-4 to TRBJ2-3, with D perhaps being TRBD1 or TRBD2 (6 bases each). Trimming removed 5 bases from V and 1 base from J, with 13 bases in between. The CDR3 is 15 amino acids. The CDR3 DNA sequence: TGTGCCAGCAGTACTCATCGGGGGCGCACAGATACGCAGTATTTT. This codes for CASSTHRGRTDTQYF.

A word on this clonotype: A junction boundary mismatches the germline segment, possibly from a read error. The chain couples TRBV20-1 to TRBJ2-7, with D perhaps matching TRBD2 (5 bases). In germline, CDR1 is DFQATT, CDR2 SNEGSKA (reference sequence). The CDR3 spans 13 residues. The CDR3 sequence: CSSRLRLTYEQYF. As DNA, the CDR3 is TGCAGTTCTAGATTGCGACTAACCTACGAGCAGTACTTC.

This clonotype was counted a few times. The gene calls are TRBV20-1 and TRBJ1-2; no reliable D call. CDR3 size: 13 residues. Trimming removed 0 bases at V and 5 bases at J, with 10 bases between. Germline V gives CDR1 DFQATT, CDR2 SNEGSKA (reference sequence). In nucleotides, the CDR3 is TGCAGTGCTAGAGATCTCACTGATTATGGCTACACCTTC. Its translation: CSARDLTDYGYTF.

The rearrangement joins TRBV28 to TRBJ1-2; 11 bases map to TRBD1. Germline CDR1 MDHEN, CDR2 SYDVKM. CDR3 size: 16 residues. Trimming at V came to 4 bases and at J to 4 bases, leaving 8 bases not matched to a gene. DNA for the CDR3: TGTGCCAGCAGTTCCCCGGGACAGGGGGGGGGCTATGGCTACACCTTC. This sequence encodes CASSSPGQGGGYGYTF.

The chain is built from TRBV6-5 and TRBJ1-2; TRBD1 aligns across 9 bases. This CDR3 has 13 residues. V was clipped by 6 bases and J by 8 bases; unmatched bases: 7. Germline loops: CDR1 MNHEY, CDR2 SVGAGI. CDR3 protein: CASSLRDRVGYTF. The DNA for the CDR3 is TGTGCCAGCAGCCTCCGGGACAGGGTCGGCTACACCTTC.

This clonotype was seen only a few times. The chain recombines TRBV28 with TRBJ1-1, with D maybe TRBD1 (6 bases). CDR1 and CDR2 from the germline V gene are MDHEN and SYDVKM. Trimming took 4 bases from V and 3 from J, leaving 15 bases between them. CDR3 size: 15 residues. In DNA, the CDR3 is TGTGCCAGCAGTTCTAACAGTTACAGGGACACTGAAGCTTTCTTT. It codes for CASSSNSYRDTEAFF. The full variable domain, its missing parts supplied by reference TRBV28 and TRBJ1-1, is DVKVTQSSRYLVKRTGEKVFLECVQDMDHENMFWYRQDPGLGLRLIYFSYDVKMKEKGDIPEGYSVSREKKERFSLILESASTNQTSMYLCASSSNSYRDTEAFFGQGTRLTVV.

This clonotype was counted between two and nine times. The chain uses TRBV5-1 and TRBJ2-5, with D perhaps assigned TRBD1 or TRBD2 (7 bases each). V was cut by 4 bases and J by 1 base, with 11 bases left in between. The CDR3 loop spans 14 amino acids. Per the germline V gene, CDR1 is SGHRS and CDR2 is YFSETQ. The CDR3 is CASSTGEGQETQYF. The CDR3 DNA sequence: TGCGCCAGCAGCACAGGGGAGGGCCAAGAGACCCAGTACTTC.

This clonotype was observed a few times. The CDR3 coding sequence is TGTGCCAGCAGTTTACAAGGACAAGGCCAAGCACCCCTCCACTTT. Protein: CASSLQGQGQAPLHF. This chain connects TRBV12-3 or TRBV12-4 to TRBJ1-6, with TRBD1 as a possible D gene (5 bases). The V gene lost 2 bases and the J gene lost 11 bases, with 16 bases spanning the gap. This CDR3 region has 15 residues.

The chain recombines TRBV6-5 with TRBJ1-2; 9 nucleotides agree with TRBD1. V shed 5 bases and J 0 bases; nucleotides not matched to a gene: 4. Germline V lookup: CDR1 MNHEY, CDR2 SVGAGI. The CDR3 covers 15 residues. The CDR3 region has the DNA TGTGCCAGCAGTCGGGACAGGGACACTAACTATGGCTACACCTTC. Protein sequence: CASSRDRDTNYGYTF.

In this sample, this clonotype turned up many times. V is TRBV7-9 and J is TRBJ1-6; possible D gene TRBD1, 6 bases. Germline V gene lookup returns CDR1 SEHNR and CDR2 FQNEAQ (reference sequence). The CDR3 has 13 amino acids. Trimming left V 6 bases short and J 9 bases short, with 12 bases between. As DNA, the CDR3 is TGTGCCAGCAGTCTTCCAGGGGTTTCACCCCTCCACTTT. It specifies CASSLPGVSPLHF. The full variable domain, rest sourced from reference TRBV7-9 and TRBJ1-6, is DTGVSQNPRHKITKRGQNVTFRCDPISEHNRLYWYRQTLGQGPEFLTYFQNEAQLEKSRLLSDRFSAERPKGSFSTLEIQRTEQGDSAMYLCASSLPGVSPLHFGNGTRLTVT.

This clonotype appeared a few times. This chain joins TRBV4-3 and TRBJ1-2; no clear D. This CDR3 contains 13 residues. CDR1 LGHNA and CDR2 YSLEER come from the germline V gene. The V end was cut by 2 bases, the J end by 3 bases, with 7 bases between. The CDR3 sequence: CASSQRIDYGYTF. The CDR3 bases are TGCGCCAGCAGCCAAAGGATTGACTATGGCTACACCTTC.

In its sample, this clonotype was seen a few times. The CDR3 DNA follows: TGCAGCGTTGTTGGCAGGTTGGCAGATACGCAGTATTTT. Amino acid sequence: CSVVGRLADTQYF. V gene TRBV29-1 combines with J gene TRBJ2-3; D unresolved. CDR1 SQVTM and CDR2 ANQGSEA come from the germline V gene. V lost 4 bases to trimming and J lost 4 bases, with 12 bases between them. There are 13 residues in the CDR3.

The CDR3 DNA is TGTGCCAGCAGTGAATTTCAAGGGGGCACAGATACGCAGTATTTT. Translation gives CASSEFQGGTDTQYF. This chain uses TRBV25-1 with TRBJ2-3; maybe TRBD1 (5 bases). Germline V lookup: CDR1 MGHDK, CDR2 SYGVNS. This CDR3 region has 15 residues. Trimming removed 1 base from V and 1 base from J, with 9 bases in between.

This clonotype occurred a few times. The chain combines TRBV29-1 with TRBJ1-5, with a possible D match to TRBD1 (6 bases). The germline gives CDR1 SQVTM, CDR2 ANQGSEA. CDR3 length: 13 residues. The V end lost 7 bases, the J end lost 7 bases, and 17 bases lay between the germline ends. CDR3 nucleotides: TGCAGCGCTGAGACAGGCCCAGGGCAGCCCCAGCATTTT. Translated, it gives CSAETGPGQPQHF.

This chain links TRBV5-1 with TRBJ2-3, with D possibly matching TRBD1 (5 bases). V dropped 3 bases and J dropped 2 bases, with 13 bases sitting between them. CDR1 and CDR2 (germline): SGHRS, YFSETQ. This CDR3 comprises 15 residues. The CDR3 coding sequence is TGCGCCAGCAGCTGGGGCACCCCCTCCACAGATACGCAGTATTTT. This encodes CASSWGTPSTDTQYF.